This T cell receptor (beta chain) is drawn from a study of identical twins (dated by TCRdb to about 2016). In the study overall: The study deep-sequenced TCR alpha and beta repertoires from monozygotic twins, unrelated adults of various ages and cord blood to test whether fetal clonotypes persist. To rule out contamination, replicate twin experiments were performed at different times with different library preparation protocols.

The research as a whole found: Because the same donors could not be followed over many years, conclusions were based on cross-sectional statistical analysis. Abundant cord blood beta clonotypes had fewer insertions, young adult naive repertoires showed a similar but weaker trend, and memory repertoires showed no such trend. A weaker excess of twin sharing was found in beta out-of-frame sequences because the signal-to-noise ratio was lowered by fewer shared sequences. Out-of-frame TCR alpha sequences shared between twins showed an excess of low generation-probability sequences compared with coincidental sharing between unrelated individuals. Invariant T cells such as MAIT and iNKT could partly confound zero-insertion analyses, although diverse VJ usage argued against such confounding for most clonotypes. In monozygotic twins, out-of-frame TCR alpha sharing was systematically underestimated by recombination models, although the models agreed with sharing between unrelated individuals.

Every donor in the study was a healthy Caucasian. The twin cohort consisted of three pairs of female monozygotic twins, all aged 18 to 29 years. Positive isolation kits from Invitrogen were used to isolate the CD4+ and CD8+ T cell populations. The library was obtained by 5' RACE. TCRdb records Illumina HiSeq 2000 as the sequencer. A universal primer binding site was introduced by template switching, and a unique molecular identifier was present in the final cDNA, enabling accurate counting of TCR cDNA molecules. Specific primers in the conserved constant-segment region were used to synthesize first-strand cDNA for TCR alpha and beta chains. To control for contamination, every cDNA library was double barcoded, receiving both a SMART-Mk sample barcode and Illumina barcodes. TruSeq adapter sequences along with Illumina sample barcodes were introduced in two successive PCR steps. Sequencing of the TCR alpha and beta cDNA libraries was done on the Illumina HiSeq platform using custom primers. Processing in the source paper ran as follows. Raw reads were processed with MiGEC to extract unique molecular identifiers, and MiXCR was used to determine CDR3 positions. For each individual, recombination models were inferred using an EM algorithm with the repgenHMM and IGoR tools. Shared clonotype analysis was performed with the tcR package in R, normalizing sharing by the product of cloneset sizes. To study raw recombination without the effects of thymic and clonal selection, out-of-frame nonproductive sequences were analyzed. TCRdb handled the public reads itself, with Q25 trimming in fastp and clone calling in MiXCR, and kept productive beta chains. Each CDR3 protein gets just one entry, which takes the most common genes and DNA from the rows behind it. The V and J calls reflect TCRdb's pipeline rather than the authors' work. The sample table contains 500,000 or so distinct CDR3 sequences; only one count was recorded for roughly a fifth of them. Of the sample, about 0.91% falls within the top ten clones.

Comment on this clonotype: Its antigen is unknown. No much larger clonotype is one base removed from it; base qualities were not supplied.

The CDR3 spans 16 residues, from the cysteine through the phenylalanine. The entry retains the CDR3 DNA only, 48 bases that are in frame from base 1. The germline V gene sets CDR1 to SGDLS and CDR2 to YYNGEE. Trimming at the junction amounts to 2 bases on V and 0 bases on J, and the germline ends lie 11 bases apart. Separately, the same data were catalogued under a study of T cells expressing NK-cell markers. From the second report: Three sorted T-cell subsets (CD3+CD56+NKG2C+, CD3+CD56+NKG2C- and CD3+CD56-NKG2C+) from 8 or 9 donors had their TCR beta-chain repertoires profiled. Of the eight sequenced donors, seven were found to be HCMV-seropositive and one was found to be HCMV-seronegative. In several experiments an anti-gammadeltaTCR antibody was added to restrict sorting to alphabetaTCR-expressing T cells. For several donors, the dominant CD3+CD56+NKG2C+ clonotypes were among the top 10 CD8+ clonotypes and accounted for roughly 1.0-7.5% of CD8+ T cells. Those dominant clonotypes were again the most abundant among CD3+CD56-NKG2C+ cells in several donors, at roughly 28.3-65%. Whether the expanded NKG2C-expressing T cell clones were specific for HCMV antigens was left unclear. The study sequenced eight donors, all healthy volunteers chosen at random: three men and five women. To determine HCMV serostatus, a commercial ELISA kit was used to detect HCMV-specific IgG in serum. MIGEC handled demultiplexing of the reads and grouping by UMI, while MiTCR was used to assemble and quantify clonotypes. To remove erroneous sequences, TCR cDNA sequences were retained only when supported by two or more reads. The tcR package was used for downstream repertoire analysis, and clonotypes were matched across fractions by CDR3 nucleotide sequence plus V segment. Antigen specificity was annotated against VDJdb with VDJmatch, allowing one amino acid substitution in CDR3.

Input material: CD4+ T cells sorted from blood. This receptor was identified in a woman aged 18 to 35 in good health. The sequence joins TRBV9 to TRBJ2-2; the D gene is possibly TRBD1, with 5 bases matching. The CDR3 region has the sequence CASSVGAASNTGELFF. The nucleotide sequence is TGTGCCAGCAGCGTTGGGGCGGCCTCGAACACCGGGGAGCTGTTTTTT.